This entry features one T cell receptor beta chain sequence. Its antigen is unidentified. Trimming cost V 1 base and J 6 bases, with 6 bases left between them. Germline V gives CDR1 LNHNV, CDR2 YYDKDF (reference sequence). The CDR3 totals 12 residues. RNA transcripts gave rise to amplified TCR beta CDR3 regions. An initial round of RT-PCR targeting the TCR CDR3 relied on the HTBI primer set. TCRdb reprocessed the multiplex PCR reads via MiXCR and lists one record per CDR3 protein. The sample shows some 760,000 distinct CDR3 sequences, 13% to 15% of them seen only once. This entry belongs to a study of T cells in Graves' hyperthyroidism and ophthalmopathy. Turning to the study itself: Sampling of peripheral blood happened at initial diagnosis, prior to any treatment. Broader study findings: Most clonotypes expanded in thyroid above 0.001 were likewise present in blood.

The TCR sequence derives from a woman under 30 with Graves' hyperthyroidism. Sequences were obtained from blood. V gene TRBV15 combines with J gene TRBJ1-2; weak D call: TRBD1 (5 bases). The CDR3 coding sequence is TGTGCCACCAGCAGAGGGGGGGATGGCTACACCTTC. This translates into CATSRGGDGYTF. The variable domain in full, completed from reference TRBV15 and TRBJ1-2, reads DAMVIQNPRYQVTQFGKPVTLSCSQTLNHNVMYWYQQKSSQAPKLLFHYYDKDFNNEADTPDNFQSRRPNTSFCFLDIRSPGLGDTAMYLCATSRGGDGYTFGSGTRLTVV.